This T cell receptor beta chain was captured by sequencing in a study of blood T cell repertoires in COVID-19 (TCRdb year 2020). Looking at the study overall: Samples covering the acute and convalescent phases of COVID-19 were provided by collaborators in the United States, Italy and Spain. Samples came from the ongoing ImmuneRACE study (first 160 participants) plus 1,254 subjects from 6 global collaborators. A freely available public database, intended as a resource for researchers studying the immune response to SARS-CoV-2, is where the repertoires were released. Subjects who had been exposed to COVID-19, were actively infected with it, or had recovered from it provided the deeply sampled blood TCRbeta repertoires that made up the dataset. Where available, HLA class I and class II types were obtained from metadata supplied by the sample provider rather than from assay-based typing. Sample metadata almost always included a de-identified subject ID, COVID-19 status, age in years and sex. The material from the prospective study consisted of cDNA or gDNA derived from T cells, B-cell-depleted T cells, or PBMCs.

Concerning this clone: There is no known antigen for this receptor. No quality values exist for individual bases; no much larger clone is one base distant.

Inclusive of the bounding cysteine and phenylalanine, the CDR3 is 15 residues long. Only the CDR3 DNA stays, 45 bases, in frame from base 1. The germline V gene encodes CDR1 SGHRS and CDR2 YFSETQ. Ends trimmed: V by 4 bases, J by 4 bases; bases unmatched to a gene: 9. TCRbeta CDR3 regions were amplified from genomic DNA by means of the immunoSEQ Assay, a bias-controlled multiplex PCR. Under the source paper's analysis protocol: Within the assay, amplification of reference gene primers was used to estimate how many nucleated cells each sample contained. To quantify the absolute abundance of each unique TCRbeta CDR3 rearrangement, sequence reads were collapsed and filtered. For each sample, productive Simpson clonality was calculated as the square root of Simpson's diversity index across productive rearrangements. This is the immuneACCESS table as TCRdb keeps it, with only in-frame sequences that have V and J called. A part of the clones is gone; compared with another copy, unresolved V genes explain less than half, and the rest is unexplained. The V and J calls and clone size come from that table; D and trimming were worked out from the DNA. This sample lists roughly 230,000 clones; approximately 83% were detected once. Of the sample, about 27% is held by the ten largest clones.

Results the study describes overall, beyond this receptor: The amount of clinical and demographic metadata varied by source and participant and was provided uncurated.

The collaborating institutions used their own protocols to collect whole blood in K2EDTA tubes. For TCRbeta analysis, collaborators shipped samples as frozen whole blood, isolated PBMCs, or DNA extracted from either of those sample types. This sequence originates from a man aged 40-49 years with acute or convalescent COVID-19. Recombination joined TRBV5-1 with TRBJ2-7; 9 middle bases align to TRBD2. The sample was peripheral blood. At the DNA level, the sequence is TGCGCCAGCAGCCCCCGCGGGGGGGACGCGTACGAGCAGTACTTC. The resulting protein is CASSPRGGDAYEQYF.